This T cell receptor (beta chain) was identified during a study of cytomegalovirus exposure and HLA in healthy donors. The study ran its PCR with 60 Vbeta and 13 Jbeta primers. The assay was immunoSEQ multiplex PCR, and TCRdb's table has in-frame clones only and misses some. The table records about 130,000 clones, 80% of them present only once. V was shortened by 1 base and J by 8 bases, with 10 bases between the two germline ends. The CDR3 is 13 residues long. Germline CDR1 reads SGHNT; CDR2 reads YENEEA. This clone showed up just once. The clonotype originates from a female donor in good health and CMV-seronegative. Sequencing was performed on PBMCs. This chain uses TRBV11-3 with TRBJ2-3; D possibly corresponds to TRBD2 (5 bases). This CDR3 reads CASSLGETGTQYF. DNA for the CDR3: TGTGCCAGCAGCTTAGGGGAGACGGGTACGCAGTATTTT.